Listed here are 31 T cell receptor beta chains from one sample, sequenced in a study of vaccination and CD4 T cells after COVID-19. The Oncomine TCR Beta short-read assay was applied to DNA of cultured CD4+ T cells. TCRdb recomputed calls from the PCR reads with MiXCR, one row per CDR3 protein. This table holds 8,500 to 9,500 distinct CDR3 sequences, around 69% found once. This sample's treatment: roughly 11-day PBMC culture with coronavirus spike peptide pools or control peptides (ViraFEST assay). Their specific antigens are unknown. The specimen sequenced was CD4+ T cells from blood, cultured in vitro. These receptor sequences come from a human donor who had recovered from COVID-19.

The chain employs TRBV10-1 and TRBJ2-7, with D uncertain. The CDR3 has 14 amino acids. Germline CDR1 and CDR2: WNHNN and SYGVQD (reference sequence). V lost 2 bases and J lost 2, with 10 bases in between. The CDR3 DNA reads as TGCGCCAGCAGTGAGGGTCGCCCTCCCTACGAGCAGTACTTC. Translated: CASSEGRPPYEQYF.

This clonotype was recorded only once. The gene calls are TRBV6-5 and TRBJ1-3; 7 bases match TRBD1. There are 15 residues in the CDR3. Germline loops: CDR1 MNHEY, CDR2 SVGAGI. V gave up 4 bases and J gave up 3 bases; unmatched junction bases: 6. The CDR3 spells CASSSLGTDGNTIYF. The CDR3 DNA sequence: TGTGCCAGCAGTTCCCTCGGGACAGATGGAAACACCATATATTTT.

CDR3 nucleotides: TGTGCCAGCAGCTTGGGGGGACAGGGACGAAATTCACCCCTCCACTTT. It encodes CASSLGGQGRNSPLHF. The chain has TRBV5-4 and TRBJ1-6; 9 bases match TRBD1. The CDR3 extends over 16 amino acids. Germline trimming cut 0 bases from V and 7 bases from J; bases unmatched to any gene: 5. The germline V gene has CDR1 SGHNT and CDR2 YYREEE (reference sequence).

This chain uses TRBV24-1 with TRBJ2-1; possible D gene TRBD1, 5 bases. Looked up from germline, CDR1 is KGHDR and CDR2 is SFDVKD. CDR3 length: 14 amino acids. V lost 6 bases, J lost 10 bases, and 18 bases lay in between. The CDR3 is CATSSRTSDMEQFF. Written as DNA, the CDR3 is TGTGCCACCAGTAGTAGGACATCCGACATGGAGCAGTTCTTC.

The V and J genes are TRBV9 and TRBJ2-5; possibly TRBD2 for D (6 bases). The CDR3 contains 15 residues. The germline V gene encodes CDR1 SGDLS and CDR2 YYNGEE. V gave up 4 bases and J gave up 3 bases, with 16 bases separating them. The CDR3 protein is CASSPNPGVKETQYF. The CDR3, as DNA: TGTGCCAGCAGCCCGAATCCGGGGGTCAAAGAGACCCAGTACTTC. Full variable domain (remainder filled in from reference TRBV9 and TRBJ2-5): DSGVTQTPKHLITATGQRVTLRCSPRSGDLSVYWYQQSLDQGLQFLIQYYNGEERAKGNILERFSAQQFPDLHSELNLSSLELGDSALYFCASSPNPGVKETQYFGPGTRLLVL.

The chain links TRBV2 to TRBJ1-6, with D uncertain. Germline-derived CDR1 and CDR2 are SNHLY and FYNNEI. V lost 6 bases to trimming and J lost 0 bases, with 6 bases between them. The CDR3 sequence is 14 residues long. The CDR3 DNA reads as TGTGCCAGCAGGCCGGACTCCTATAATTCACCCCTCCACTTT. Translation gives CASRPDSYNSPLHF.

V usage is TRBV5-1 and J usage is TRBJ2-1; 7 bases are a match to TRBD1. Trimming at V came to 7 bases and at J to 2 bases, leaving 9 bases not matched to a gene. CDR1 is SGHRS and CDR2 is YFSETQ in the germline V gene. The CDR3 covers 15 residues. In DNA, the CDR3 is TGCGCCAGCCGCCAGGCCCAGGGGGCCTACAATGAGCAGTTCTTC. Its protein product is CASRQAQGAYNEQFF.

The chain carries TRBV12-3 or TRBV12-4 and TRBJ1-5, with D possibly TRBD1 on 6 matching bases. V was shortened by 5 bases and J by 2 bases, with 13 bases between the two germline ends. The CDR3 covers 15 residues. The DNA for the CDR3 is TGTGCCAGCAGTCCCAGGGGTTTTGGCAATCAGCCCCAGCATTTT. Its translation is CASSPRGFGNQPQHF.

This clonotype turned up a few times. The chain has TRBV16 and TRBJ2-7; D call uncertain. Trimming took off 2 bases at V and 6 bases at J, with 14 bases between the two ends. CDR3 length: 14 amino acids. Germline V gene lookup returns CDR1 KGHSY and CDR2 FQNENV. The CDR3 DNA is TGTGCCAGCAGCCAAGGAAACCACGCCGGCGAGCAGTACTTC. Translation: CASSQGNHAGEQYF.

The rearrangement links TRBV6-1 to TRBJ1-4; perhaps TRBD1 as D (5 bases). The CDR3 contains 15 residues. Germline lookup yields CDR1 MNHNS and CDR2 SASEGT. With 2 bases removed from V and 7 bases from J, the gap between germline ends came to 14 bases. In DNA form, the CDR3 reads TGTGCCAGCAGTGAACAACCGGGGCTGAGTGAAAAACTGTTTTTT. It translates to CASSEQPGLSEKLFF.

This chain links TRBV29-1 with TRBJ1-2; no clear D gene. The CDR3 runs 11 residues. CDR1 is SQVTM, CDR2 ANQGSEA, per germline. Trimming pared 2 bases from V and 6 bases from J, leaving 7 bases between. CDR3 loop: CSVEQADGYTF. In DNA, the CDR3 is TGCAGCGTTGAACAGGCAGATGGCTACACCTTC.

This rearrangement joins TRBV10-1 to TRBJ1-1; TRBD1 matches at 7 bases. J was trimmed by 3 bases and V by 10 bases; bases with no gene match: 8. The CDR3 is 13 amino acids. CDR1 and CDR2 from the germline V gene are WNHNN and SYGVQD (reference sequence). The CDR3 sequence is CATRRGRDTEAFF. The CDR3 DNA is TGCGCCACCAGGAGGGGGCGAGACACTGAAGCTTTCTTT.

This clonotype occurred a few times. This chain joins TRBV29-1 and TRBJ1-1, with a possible D match to TRBD1 (5 bases). The germline V gene has CDR1 SQVTM and CDR2 ANQGSEA. V was trimmed by 0 bases and J by 1 base, leaving 9 bases between them. The CDR3 sequence is 14 residues long. CDR3 nucleotides: TGCAGCGTTGAAGAAGGAGGGGCGAACACTGAAGCTTTCTTT. Translated, it gives CSVEEGGANTEAFF. The complete variable domain, with remaining parts taken from reference TRBV29-1 and TRBJ1-1, reads SAVISQKPSRDICQRGTSLTIQCQVDSQVTMMFWYRQQPGQSLTLIATANQGSEATYESGFVIDKFPISRPNLTFSTLTVSNMSPEDSSIYLCSVEEGGANTEAFFGQGTRLTVV.

The chain links TRBV6-4 to TRBJ2-1; D gene unclear. The CDR3 has 12 residues. From germline, CDR1 is MRHNA and CDR2 SNTAGT. V was shortened by 3 bases and J by 3 bases, with 3 bases between the two germline ends. This CDR3 reads CASSDLYNEQFF. The DNA of the CDR3 is TGTGCCAGCAGTGATCTCTACAATGAGCAGTTCTTC.

The rearrangement joins TRBV28 to TRBJ2-2; TRBD1 matches at 7 bases. CDR1 is MDHEN and CDR2 is SYDVKM in the germline V gene. The CDR3 has 15 residues. The V segment lost 7 bases and the J segment 1 base; nucleotides outside the gene matches: 6. The CDR3 sequence: CASTGYRGNTGELFF. DNA of the CDR3: TGTGCCAGCACAGGATACAGGGGGAACACCGGGGAGCTGTTTTTT. Full variable domain (outside the CDR3, taken from reference TRBV28 and TRBJ2-2): DVKVTQSSRYLVKRTGEKVFLECVQDMDHENMFWYRQDPGLGLRLIYFSYDVKMKEKGDIPEGYSVSREKKERFSLILESASTNQTSMYLCASTGYRGNTGELFFGEGSRLTVL.

The chain combines TRBV7-2 with TRBJ2-5; D is undetermined. The CDR3 contains 16 residues. Trimming removed 1 base from V and 3 bases from J, with 15 bases in between. Germline V gene sequence: CDR1 SGHTA, CDR2 FQGNSA. DNA for the CDR3: TGTGCCAGCAGCTTAGGAGTCCATATCCAGAAAGAGACCCAGTACTTC. Its protein is CASSLGVHIQKETQYF.

This clonotype showed up just a few times. V usage is TRBV27 and J usage is TRBJ2-5; TRBD2 might be the D (5 bases). Trimming removed 5 bases from V and 5 bases from J, with 15 bases in between. The CDR3 runs to 14 residues. Germline values: CDR1 MNHEY, CDR2 SMNVEV (reference sequence). In nucleotides, the CDR3 is TGTGCCAGCAGTCCCCGGACCGGGGTTGAGACCCAGTACTTC. Its protein is CASSPRTGVETQYF.

V and J are TRBV7-9 and TRBJ2-1; D unclear. The CDR3 length is 17 residues. CDR1 and CDR2 (germline): SEHNR, FQNEAQ (reference sequence). Trimming took off 5 bases at V and 0 bases at J, with 17 bases between the two ends. The chain's CDR3 is CASSLQPVWSSYNEQFF. Written as DNA, the CDR3 is TGTGCCAGCAGCCTTCAACCCGTGTGGAGCTCCTACAATGAGCAGTTCTTC.

The rearrangement links TRBV20-1 to TRBJ1-4; 8 positions agree with TRBD1. The CDR3 covers 16 residues. Germline V lookup: CDR1 DFQATT, CDR2 SNEGSKA (reference sequence). Trimming at V came to 3 bases and at J to 4 bases, leaving 10 bases not matched to a gene. CDR3 coding DNA: TGCAGTGCTAGTCGCCCCACAGGGGGTAATAATGAAAAACTGTTTTTT. Its translation: CSASRPTGGNNEKLFF.

The chain joins TRBV24-1 to TRBJ2-3; the match to TRBD1 covers 11 bases. CDR1 is KGHDR and CDR2 is SFDVKD in the germline V gene. V was pared by 9 bases and J by 3 bases, with 1 base of the junction left unmatched. CDR3 size: 13 residues. CDR3 sequence reads: CATGTGGTDTQYF. CDR3 DNA: TGTGCCACCGGGACAGGGGGAACAGATACGCAGTATTTT.

This clonotype was counted only a few times. The chain has TRBV7-8 and TRBJ1-2; no reliable D call. CDR3 length equals 15 residues. Per germline, CDR1 SGHVS and CDR2 FQNEAQ. V lost 1 base, J lost 5 bases, and 14 bases lay in between. The CDR3: CASSLVASRSYGYTF. Written as DNA, the CDR3 is TGTGCCAGCAGCTTAGTTGCCAGCAGGTCGTATGGCTACACCTTC. The full variable domain, rest sourced from reference TRBV7-8 and TRBJ1-2, is GAGVSQSPRYKVAKRGQDVALRCDPISGHVSLFWYQQALGQGPEFLTYFQNEAQLDKSGLPSDRFFAERPEGSVSTLKIQRTQQEDSAVYLCASSLVASRSYGYTFGSGTRLTVV.

The rearrangement joins TRBV2 to TRBJ1-3, with a weak D call TRBD1 (6 bases). Germline V gene data show CDR1 as SNHLY and CDR2 as FYNNEI. CDR3 length equals 14 residues. V was cut by 6 bases and J by 2 bases, with 11 bases left in between. Here the CDR3 reads CASSLQGPGNTIYF. CDR3 nucleotide sequence: TGTGCCAGCAGCTTACAGGGTCCTGGAAACACCATATATTTT.

This clonotype was detected once. The chain has TRBV6-1 and TRBJ1-5, with 8 bases fitting TRBD1. The CDR3 sequence is 13 residues long. Germline V lookup: CDR1 MNHNS, CDR2 SASEGT. The ends lost 7 bases at V and 5 bases at J; junction bases unmatched: 4. CDR3 sequence reads: CASTGQGYQPQHF. The CDR3 DNA is TGTGCCAGCACCGGACAGGGTTATCAGCCCCAGCATTTT.

This chain links TRBV24-1 with TRBJ2-4; D might be TRBD1 (6 bases). V was pared by 5 bases and J by 0 bases, with 10 bases between. The V gene's germline CDR1 is KGHDR and CDR2 SFDVKD. This CDR3 comprises 15 residues. The CDR3 spells CATSAGEIAKNIQYF. CDR3 DNA sequence: TGTGCCACCAGTGCAGGGGAAATAGCCAAAAACATTCAGTACTTC.

The chain uses TRBV15 and TRBJ2-2; D is perhaps TRBD1 (6 bases). V was shortened by 6 bases and J by 0 bases, with 26 bases between the two germline ends. Germline-derived CDR1 and CDR2 are LNHNV and YYDKDF (reference sequence). This CDR3 is 20 amino acids long. In DNA form, the CDR3 reads TGTGCCACCAGAAGGTTCCCGGCGAGACAGGAAAGCCCGAACACCGGGGAGCTGTTTTTT. Translated: CATRRFPARQESPNTGELFF.

The V gene is TRBV6-2 or TRBV6-3, the J gene TRBJ1-1, with D maybe TRBD1 (6 bases). CDR3 length: 17 amino acids. V lost 6 bases, J lost 4 bases, and 24 bases lay in between. Germline CDR1 and CDR2: MNHEY and SVGEGT. The CDR3 is CASRVHTRSRGATEAFF. CDR3 DNA: TGTGCCAGCAGGGTGCACACGCGGAGCCGGGGGGCCACTGAAGCTTTCTTT.

This chain joins TRBV20-1 and TRBJ2-5, with 10 bases lining up with TRBD2. Germline values: CDR1 DFQATT, CDR2 SNEGSKA (reference sequence). CDR3 length: 13 amino acids. Trimming removed 6 bases from V and 2 bases from J; junction bases left unmatched: 3. In nucleotides, the CDR3 is TGCAGTGCCGAGACTAGCGGGCAAGAGACCCAGTACTTC. It encodes CSAETSGQETQYF.

This chain links TRBV10-3 with TRBJ1-1; a possible D gene is TRBD1 (5 bases). V dropped 11 bases and J dropped 5 bases, with 12 bases sitting between them. The V gene's germline CDR1 is ENHRY and CDR2 SYGVKD. The CDR3 contains 11 residues. DNA for the CDR3: TGTGCCTCCGGGGGGGTGACTGAAGCTTTCTTT. Its protein product is CASGGVTEAFF.

This clonotype has a handful of counts. V gene TRBV28 combines with J gene TRBJ1-2, with D possibly TRBD1 on 5 matching bases. The CDR3 loop spans 16 amino acids. Looked up from germline, CDR1 is MDHEN and CDR2 is SYDVKM. V was cut by 5 bases and J by 4 bases, with 20 bases left in between. CDR3 coding DNA: TGTGCCAGCAGTCAATCCGGGGCCGAATCTCTCTATGGCTACACCTTC. Its protein product is CASSQSGAESLYGYTF.

With regard to this clonotype: Since a much larger clone is just one base distant, this may be a read error. The final CDR3 position lacks the conserved phenylalanine or tryptophan, pointing to a likely read error. This chain connects TRBV20-1 to TRBJ2-3; TRBD2 is a possible D gene (6 bases). The CDR3 length is 13 residues. CDR1 DFQATT and CDR2 SNEGSKA come from the germline V gene (reference sequence). CDR3 sequence: CSAAGLSTDTQYL. The CDR3 DNA follows: TGCAGCGCCGCGGGACTTAGCACAGATACGCAGTATTTG.

The J gene is TRBJ2-7, the V gene TRBV12-3 or TRBV12-4, with 9 bases lining up with TRBD2. V trimming: 3 bases; J trimming: 3 bases; junction bases outside the gene matches: 6. The CDR3 has 15 residues. CDR3 bases: TGTGCCAGCAGTTTGGGAGTAGCGGGGGACTACGAGCAGTACTTC. It codes for CASSLGVAGDYEQYF.